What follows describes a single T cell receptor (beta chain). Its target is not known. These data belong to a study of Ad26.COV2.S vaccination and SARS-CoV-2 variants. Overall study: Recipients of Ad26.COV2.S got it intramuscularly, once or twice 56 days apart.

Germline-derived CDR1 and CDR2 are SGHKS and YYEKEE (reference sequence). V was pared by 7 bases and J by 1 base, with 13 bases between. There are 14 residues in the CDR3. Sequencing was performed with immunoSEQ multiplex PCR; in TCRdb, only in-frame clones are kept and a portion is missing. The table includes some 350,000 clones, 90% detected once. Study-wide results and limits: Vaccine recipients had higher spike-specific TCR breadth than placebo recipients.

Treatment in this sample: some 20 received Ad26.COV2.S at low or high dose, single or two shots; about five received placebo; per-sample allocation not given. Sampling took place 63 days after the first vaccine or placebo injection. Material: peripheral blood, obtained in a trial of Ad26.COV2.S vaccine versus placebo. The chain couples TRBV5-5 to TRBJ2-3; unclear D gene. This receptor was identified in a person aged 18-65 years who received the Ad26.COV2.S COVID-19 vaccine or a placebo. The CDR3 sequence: CASVLGPGTDTQYF. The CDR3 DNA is TGTGCCAGCGTCCTAGGGCCGGGCACAGATACGCAGTATTTT.